This T cell receptor (beta chain) is drawn from a study of blood T cell repertoires in COVID-19. Study details: Sources were T cells, B-cell-depleted T cells, or PBMCs; the material itself was cDNA or gDNA.

This clone was counted a single time. At the DNA level, this CDR3 is encoded by other sequences in the same sample as well. TCRdb's table, derived via immunoSEQ multiplex PCR, lists solely in-frame clones and lacks some. The sample records fewer than 350,000 clones, about 85% being singletons. This TCR derives from a woman aged 45-65 years who had recovered from COVID-19. Material: PBMCs or T cells enriched from blood (not recorded which).

CDR3 sequence reads: CASSDGTGASYNEQFF. For the CDR3, the DNA is TGTGCCAGCAGTGACGGGACAGGGGCCTCCTACAATGAGCAGTTCTTC. The gene calls are TRBV6-4 and TRBJ2-1; TRBD1 agrees at 10 bases. CDR3 size: 16 residues. J gave up 0 bases and V 2 bases, and 1 base lay outside the gene matches. CDR1 is MRHNA and CDR2 is SNTAGT in the germline V gene.